A single sample gave rise to the 11 T cell receptor beta chains below, sequenced in a study of blood T cell repertoires in COVID-19 (dated by TCRdb to about 2020). The protocol used for the library was the immunoSEQ multiplex PCR assay. TCRdb mirrors the immuneACCESS table, restricted to in-frame sequences. Some clones are absent from its copies; in checked studies, under half trace to an unresolved V gene, and the reason for the others is unknown. The sample has fewer than 120,000 clones on record, about 88% of them singletons. Around 3% of the sample is held by the ten biggest clonotypes. Sequencing was done on a sample of peripheral blood. The receptor set was obtained from a woman aged 45-59 years with acute or convalescent COVID-19.

The rearrangement joins TRBV5-8 to TRBJ2-5, with D tentatively TRBD2 (6 bases). Trimming pared 0 bases from V and 5 bases from J, leaving 17 bases between. CDR1 SGHTS and CDR2 YDEGEE come from the germline V gene. The CDR3 extends over 16 amino acids. Written as DNA, the CDR3 is TGTGCCAGCAGCTTGGGTCGGGGGTCGATAGCGGAGACCCAGTACTTC. Translation gives CASSLGRGSIAETQYF.

The chain carries TRBV6-1 and TRBJ2-5; no clear D. V was clipped by 1 base and J by 2 bases, with 11 bases between them. The CDR3 is 15 amino acids. Germline lookup yields CDR1 MNHNS and CDR2 SASEGT. CDR3 protein: CASSEGDIPQETQYF. The CDR3 region has the DNA TGTGCCAGCAGTGAAGGCGATATCCCACAAGAGACCCAGTACTTC.

The chain recombines TRBV27 with TRBJ1-5; 8 bases match TRBD1. J gave up 5 bases and V 2 bases, and 5 bases lay outside the gene matches. This CDR3 region has 15 residues. From germline, CDR1 is MNHEY and CDR2 SMNVEV (reference sequence). The CDR3 is CASSLTGTGHQPQHF. In DNA form, the CDR3 reads TGTGCCAGCAGTTTAACCGGGACAGGCCATCAGCCCCAGCATTTT.

The rearrangement links TRBV18 to TRBJ2-3; the match to TRBD2 covers 8 bases. Germline-derived CDR1 and CDR2 are KGHSH and LQKENI. Trimming cost V 0 bases and J 2 bases; bases outside gene matches: 4. The CDR3 spans 16 residues. The DNA of the CDR3 is TGTGCCAGCTCACCACCCCGGGGGGGCACCACAGATACGCAGTATTTT. Protein: CASSPPRGGTTDTQYF. The whole variable domain, remainder taken from reference TRBV18 and TRBJ2-3, is NAGVMQNPRHLVRRRGQEARLRCSPMKGHSHVYWYRQLPEEGLKFMVYLQKENIIDESGMPKERFSAEFPKEGPSILRIQQVVRGDSAAYFCASSPPRGGTTDTQYFGPGTRLTVL.

This clone was recorded a few times. The chain couples TRBV6-5 to TRBJ1-1, with 9 nucleotides matching TRBD1. This CDR3 is 15 amino acids long. The V segment lost 0 bases and the J segment 3 bases; nucleotides outside the gene matches: 2. Germline-derived CDR1 and CDR2 are MNHEY and SVGAGI. Here the CDR3 DNA reads TGTGCCAGCAGTTACTCGCGACAGGGGGACACTGAAGCTTTCTTT. Amino acid sequence: CASSYSRQGDTEAFF.

The chain has TRBV7-2 and TRBJ2-7; tentative D call: TRBD2 (6 bases). The V end lost 7 bases, the J end lost 3 bases, and 16 bases lay between the germline ends. Germline V gene lookup returns CDR1 SGHTA and CDR2 FQGNSA. The CDR3 is 14 amino acids. As DNA, the CDR3 is TGTGCCAGCACACCGGATAGCGGATTCTACGAGCAGTACTTC. It yields the protein CASTPDSGFYEQYF.

In nucleotides, the CDR3 is TGTGCCAGCAGTTTATACAGGGGAGAGCAGTACTTC. It yields the protein CASSLYRGEQYF. The genes are TRBV28 and TRBJ2-7, with 7 bases identical to TRBD1. This CDR3 region has 12 residues. Germline values: CDR1 MDHEN, CDR2 SYDVKM. V gave up 1 base and J gave up 7 bases; unmatched junction bases: 1.

The chain joins TRBV10-3 to TRBJ1-2, with 8 bases lining up with TRBD1. Trimming removed 5 bases from V and 2 bases from J; junction bases left unmatched: 7. The CDR3 spans 15 residues. Germline V gene sequence: CDR1 ENHRY, CDR2 SYGVKD. In DNA, the CDR3 is TGTGCCATCAGTCCACGACAGGGGAAGAACTATGGCTACACCTTC. This encodes CAISPRQGKNYGYTF.

This chain links TRBV9 with TRBJ2-3; perhaps TRBD2 as D (5 bases). This CDR3 is 16 amino acids long. With 0 bases removed from V and 5 bases from J, the gap between germline ends came to 16 bases. The germline V gene has CDR1 SGDLS and CDR2 YYNGEE. This chain's CDR3 is CASSVVGGRIGDTQYF. CDR3 coding DNA: TGTGCCAGCAGCGTAGTCGGTGGGAGAATTGGAGATACGCAGTATTTT.

The chain employs TRBV2 and TRBJ2-5; perhaps TRBD2 as D (5 bases). V was cut by 2 bases and J by 5 bases, with 15 bases left in between. Germline assignment: CDR1 SNHLY and CDR2 FYNNEI. CDR3 length: 15 amino acids. CDR3 in DNA: TGTGCCAGCAGTGAACTCGGGGTCCCCAGGGAGACCCAGTACTTC. Encoded protein: CASSELGVPRETQYF.

The V call is TRBV2, the J call TRBJ1-5, with D unclear. Germline V gene data show CDR1 as SNHLY and CDR2 as FYNNEI. The CDR3 extends over 14 amino acids. The germline V and J ends were trimmed by 6 bases and 0 bases, with 9 bases remaining between them. CDR3 nucleotides: TGTGCCAGCAGGGGCACATCTAGCAATCAGCCCCAGCATTTT. Its protein is CASRGTSSNQPQHF.